One T cell receptor (beta chain) is described in this entry. Trimming shortened V by 1 base and J by 1 base, and 14 bases separated the two germline ends. This CDR3 has 16 amino acids. The V gene's germline CDR1 is SGHTA and CDR2 FQGNSA. Clones were read by immunoSEQ multiplex PCR, and TCRdb kept only the in-frame ones, dropping some. The sample has about 200,000 clones; over 80% are singletons. The sample is drawn from a study of cytomegalovirus exposure and HLA in healthy donors. The V call is TRBV7-2, the J call TRBJ2-7, with a tentative D call TRBD2 (7 bases). The sequence was obtained from a woman in her late teens or twenties in good health and CMV-seronegative. Material for sequencing was PBMCs. This CDR3 is CASSLEGGIISYEQYF. CDR3 in DNA: TGTGCCAGCAGCTTAGAGGGGGGGATAATATCCTACGAGCAGTACTTC.